A selection of T cell receptor beta chains follows, all from one sample in a study of response to subunit inactivated influenza vaccine. TCRdb ran MiXCR on the RT-PCR reads and lists one entry per CDR3 protein. Of some 520,000 distinct CDR3 sequences in the sample, approximately 15% are singletons; the top ten hold over 2.5%. The specimen comprised CD4+ T cells sorted from PBMCs, sampled less than 25 months after vaccination. These receptors were obtained from a man between 45 and 75 years old who received an inactivated influenza vaccine. The CDR3 runs from the conserved cysteine through the conserved F or W. The D gene is left open where the match is weak. Clone size is given for some rows only: seen once, a few or many times, or a class if the clone is expanded.

V,D,J,size,DNA,CDR3
TRBV6-5,NA,TRBJ2-3,NA,TGTGCCAGCAGTTACCACGGGGACGGCAGGGATACGCAGTATTTT,CASSYHGDGRDTQYF
TRBV4-3,NA,TRBJ2-2,many,TGCGCCAGCAGCCAAGGATGGCCGGCGAACACCGGGGAGCTGTTTTTT,CASSQGWPANTGELFF
TRBV12-3/TRBV12-4,TRBD2,TRBJ2-3,many,TGTGCCAGCAGTTTAGCCGTAGCGGGGGATACGCAGTATTTT,CASSLAVAGDTQYF
TRBV6-5,NA,TRBJ1-2,few,TGTGCCAGCAGTTACGGGGAGACAGGAACTTATGGCTACACCTTC,CASSYGETGTYGYTF
TRBV10-3,NA,TRBJ2-3,many,TGTGCCATCAGCCGTACAGGGAGTGAAGATACGCAGTATTTT,CAISRTGSEDTQYF
TRBV2,TRBD2,TRBJ2-7,few,TGTGCCAGCAGTGAGGGGACTAGTTACGAGCAGTACTTC,CASSEGTSYEQYF
TRBV12-3/TRBV12-4,NA,TRBJ1-1,NA,TGTGCCAGCAGTTTCGCCAGTATTAACACTGAAGCTTTCTTT,CASSFASINTEAFF
TRBV6-1,TRBD1,TRBJ1-6,NA,TGTGCCAGCAGGGGCCAGGGGGCCTTTTCACCCCTCCACTTT,CASRGQGAFSPLHF
TRBV9,NA,TRBJ1-3,few,TGTGCCAGCAGCGTAGGCGTAGACTCTGGAAACACCATATATTTT,CASSVGVDSGNTIYF
TRBV4-2,TRBD1,TRBJ2-7,NA,TGTGCCAGCAGCCCGGATACAGGGGTGGGCGAGCAGTACTTC,CASSPDTGVGEQYF
TRBV4-3,TRBD2,TRBJ2-1,NA,TGCGCCAGCAGCCAAGATTGGGGGGGTGCTTACAATGAGCAGTTCTTC,CASSQDWGGAYNEQFF
TRBV5-1,NA,TRBJ2-7,NA,TGCGCCAGCAGCTTGGACCCTTACTCATACTACGAGCAGTACTTC,CASSLDPYSYYEQYF
TRBV10-3,NA,TRBJ2-1,NA,TGTGCCATCAGTCTGGAGAATGAGCAGTTCTTC,CAISLENEQFF
TRBV9,NA,TRBJ1-3,many,TGTGCCAGCAGCAGGGTCGTCGAAAACACCATATATTTT,CASSRVVENTIYF